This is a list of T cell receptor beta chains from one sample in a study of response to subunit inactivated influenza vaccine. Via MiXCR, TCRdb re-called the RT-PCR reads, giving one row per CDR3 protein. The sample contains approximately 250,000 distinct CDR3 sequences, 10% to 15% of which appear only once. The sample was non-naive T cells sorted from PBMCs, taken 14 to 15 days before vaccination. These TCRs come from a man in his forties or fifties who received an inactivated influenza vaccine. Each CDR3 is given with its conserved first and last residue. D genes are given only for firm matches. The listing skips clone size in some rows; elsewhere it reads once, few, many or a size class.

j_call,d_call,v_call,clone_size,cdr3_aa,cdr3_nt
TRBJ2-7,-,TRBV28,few,CASRSSRSSYEQYF,TGTGCCAGCAGGTCTAGCCGAAGCTCCTACGAGCAGTACTTC
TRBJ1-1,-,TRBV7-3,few,CASSSLTGNTEAFF,TGTGCCAGCAGCTCCCTGACAGGGAACACTGAAGCTTTCTTT
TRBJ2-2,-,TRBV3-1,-,CASSQEAGAVGELFF,TGTGCCAGCAGCCAAGAGGCGGGGGCGGTCGGGGAGCTGTTTTTT
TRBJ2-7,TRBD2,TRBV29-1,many,CSFESGGRPYF,TGCAGCTTTGAGTCGGGCGGGAGGCCTTACTTC
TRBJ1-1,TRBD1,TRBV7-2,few,CASSGTGQVGTEAFF,TGTGCCAGCAGCGGAACGGGACAGGTCGGTACTGAAGCTTTCTTT
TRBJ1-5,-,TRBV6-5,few,CASSYDGGNQPQHF,TGTGCCAGCAGTTATGATGGGGGGAATCAGCCCCAGCATTTT
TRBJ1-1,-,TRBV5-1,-,CASSSAGGNTEAFF,TGCGCCAGCAGCTCGGCGGGGGGGAACACTGAAGCTTTCTTT
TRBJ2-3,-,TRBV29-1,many,CSARQPSTDTQYF,TGCAGCGCCAGACAGCCTAGCACAGATACGCAGTATTTT
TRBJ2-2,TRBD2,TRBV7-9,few,CASRESLAGISGELFF,TGTGCCAGCAGGGAAAGCCTAGCGGGGATCTCCGGGGAGCTGTTTTTT
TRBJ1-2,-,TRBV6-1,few,CASSENGGQLYGYTF,TGTGCCAGCAGTGAAAATGGAGGCCAGCTCTATGGCTACACCTTC
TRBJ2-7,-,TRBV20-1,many,CSASTGAYEQYF,TGCAGTGCTAGTACTGGGGCCTACGAGCAGTACTTC
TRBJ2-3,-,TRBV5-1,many,CASSLAGKGQGTDGTQYF,TGCGCCAGCAGCTTGGCCGGAAAGGGGCAGGGGACTGACGGAACGCAGTATTTT
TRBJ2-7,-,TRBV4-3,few,CASSQDSAYEQYF,TGCGCCAGCAGCCAAGATTCGGCCTACGAGCAGTACTTC
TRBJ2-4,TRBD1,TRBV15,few,CATSRGAGGVIQYF,TGTGCCACCAGCAGAGGGGCAGGGGGCGTCATTCAGTACTTC
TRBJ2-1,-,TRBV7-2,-,CASSFRTRNEQFF,TGTGCCAGCAGCTTTAGGACCAGGAATGAGCAGTTCTTC
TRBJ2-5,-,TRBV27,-,CASSSSFSASETQYF,TGTGCCAGCAGTTCATCCTTTTCGGCGTCTGAGACCCAGTACTTC
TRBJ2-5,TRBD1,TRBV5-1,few,CASSLVGQAVGETQYF,TGCGCCAGCAGCTTGGTAGGACAGGCGGTTGGGGAGACCCAGTACTTC
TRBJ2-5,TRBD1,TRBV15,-,CATSRDRRRGHETQYF,TGTGCCACCAGCAGAGATCGTCGCAGGGGGCACGAGACCCAGTACTTC
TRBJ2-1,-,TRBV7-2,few,CASSSNINEQFF,TGTGCCAGCAGCTCTAACATCAATGAGCAGTTCTTC
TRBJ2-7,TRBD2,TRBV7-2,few,CASSHGTRGVSSYEQYF,TGTGCCAGCAGCCACGGGACGCGGGGGGTAAGCTCCTACGAGCAGTACTTC
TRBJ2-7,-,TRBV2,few,CASSRGIGEQYF,TGTGCCAGCAGTAGAGGGATAGGCGAGCAGTACTTC
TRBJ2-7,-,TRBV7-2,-,CASSFGTGDIYEQYF,TGTGCCAGCAGCTTTGGCACAGGTGATATCTACGAGCAGTACTTC
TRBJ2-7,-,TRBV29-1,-,CSVNRVPANEQYF,TGCAGCGTGAACCGGGTCCCCGCCAACGAGCAGTACTTC
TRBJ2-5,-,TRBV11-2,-,CASSLMGGAFQETQYF,TGTGCCAGCAGCTTAATGGGCGGAGCCTTTCAAGAGACCCAGTACTTC
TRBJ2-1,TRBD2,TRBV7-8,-,CASSSRISGRALNPNNEQFF,TGTGCCAGCAGCTCCCGTATTAGCGGGAGGGCCCTGAACCCCAACAATGAGCAGTTCTTC
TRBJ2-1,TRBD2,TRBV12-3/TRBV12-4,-,CASRLGWGGSNEQFF,TGTGCCAGCAGACTAGGATGGGGGGGGAGCAATGAGCAGTTCTTC
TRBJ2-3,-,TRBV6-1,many,CASRQPSGTDTQYF,TGTGCCAGCAGACAACCTAGCGGCACAGATACGCAGTATTTT
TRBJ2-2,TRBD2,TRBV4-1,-,CASSQDQRGGRGELFF,TGCGCCAGCAGCCAAGATCAGCGGGGAGGCCGCGGGGAGCTGTTTTTT
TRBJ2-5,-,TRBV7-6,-,CASSPGPRGETQYF,TGTGCCAGCAGTCCGGGCCCCAGAGGAGAGACCCAGTACTTC
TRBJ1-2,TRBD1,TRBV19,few,CASKTTGASGNYGYTF,TGTGCCAGTAAAACGACAGGGGCGTCGGGGAACTATGGCTACACCTTC
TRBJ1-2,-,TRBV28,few,CASYGAGGYTF,TGTGCCAGCTACGGGGCTGGTGGCTACACCTTC
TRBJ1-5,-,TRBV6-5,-,CASSYSYGGESQPQHF,TGTGCCAGCAGTTACTCGTATGGGGGGGAGAGTCAGCCCCAGCATTTT
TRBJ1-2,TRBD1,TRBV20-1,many,CSASAGQVYGYTF,TGCAGTGCTAGTGCGGGACAGGTATATGGCTACACCTTC
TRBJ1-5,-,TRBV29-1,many,CSVGGAGGNQPQHF,TGCAGCGTCGGGGGGGCTGGGGGCAATCAGCCCCAGCATTTT
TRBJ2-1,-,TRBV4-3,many,CASSQGRGSYNEQFF,TGCGCCAGCAGCCAGGGGCGAGGATCCTACAATGAGCAGTTCTTC
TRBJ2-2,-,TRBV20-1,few,CSGPSPAPINTGELFF,TGCAGTGGCCCCTCCCCGGCTCCCATTAACACCGGGGAGCTGTTTTTT
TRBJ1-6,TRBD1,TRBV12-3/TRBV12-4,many,CASRDRGSPNSPLHF,TGTGCCAGCAGGGACAGGGGATCCCCCAATTCACCCCTCCACTTT
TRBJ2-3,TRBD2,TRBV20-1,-,CSAPLAGTDTQYF,TGCAGTGCTCCCCTAGCGGGCACAGATACGCAGTATTTT
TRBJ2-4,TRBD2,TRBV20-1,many,CSARDLKLAGGPGNIQYF,TGCAGTGCTAGAGATCTCAAACTAGCGGGAGGGCCTGGGAACATTCAGTACTTC
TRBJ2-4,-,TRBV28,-,CASSPSLGLAKNIQYF,TGTGCCAGCAGTCCCTCATTGGGGTTAGCCAAAAACATTCAGTACTTC
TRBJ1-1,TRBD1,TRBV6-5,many,CASSYLTQGRPEAFF,TGTGCCAGCAGTTATCTTACACAGGGGAGGCCTGAAGCTTTCTTT
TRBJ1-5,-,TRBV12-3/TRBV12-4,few,CASSPFGNQPQHF,TGTGCCAGCAGTCCTTTCGGGAATCAGCCCCAGCATTTT
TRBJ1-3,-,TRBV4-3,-,CASSQAILGTGSGNTIYF,TGCGCCAGCAGCCAAGCTATTCTGGGTACAGGCTCTGGAAACACCATATATTTT
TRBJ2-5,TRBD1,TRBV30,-,CAWRGQGRETQYF,TGTGCCTGGAGGGGACAGGGGCGGGAGACCCAGTACTTC
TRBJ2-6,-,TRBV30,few,CAWSVGPGANVLTF,TGTGCCTGGAGTGTAGGCCCTGGGGCCAACGTCCTGACTTTC
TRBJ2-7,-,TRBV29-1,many,CNNNRVFYEQYF,TGCAACAATAACAGGGTTTTCTACGAGCAGTACTTC
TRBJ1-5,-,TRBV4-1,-,CASSQYPTVTNQPQHF,TGCGCCAGCAGCCAATACCCGACAGTGACGAATCAGCCCCAGCATTTT
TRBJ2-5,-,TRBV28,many,CASREGKETQYF,TGTGCCAGCAGAGAGGGCAAAGAGACCCAGTACTTC
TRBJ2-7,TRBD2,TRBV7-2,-,CASSLMAFSGRLYEQYF,TGTGCCAGCAGCTTAATGGCTTTTAGCGGGAGGTTATACGAGCAGTACTTC
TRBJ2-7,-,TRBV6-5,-,CASSYSELYPSYEQYF,TGTGCCAGCAGTTACTCGGAACTCTACCCCTCCTACGAGCAGTACTTC
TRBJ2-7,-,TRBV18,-,CASSPLAGTYEQYF,TGTGCCAGCTCACCGCTTGCCGGAACCTACGAGCAGTACTTC
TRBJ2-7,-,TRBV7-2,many,CASSLVGSFHEQYF,TGTGCCAGCAGCTTAGTCGGCTCCTTCCACGAGCAGTACTTC
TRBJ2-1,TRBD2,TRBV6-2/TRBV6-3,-,CASRLAGAERNEQFF,TGTGCCAGCAGATTAGCGGGGGCCGAAAGGAATGAGCAGTTCTTC
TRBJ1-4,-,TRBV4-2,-,CASSQVSGANEKLFF,TGTGCCAGCAGCCAAGTTTCAGGGGCTAATGAAAAACTGTTTTTT
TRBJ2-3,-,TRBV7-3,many,CASSPFTTSTDTQYF,TGTGCCAGCAGCCCCTTTACCACTAGCACAGATACGCAGTATTTT